This T cell receptor beta chain emerged from a study of cytomegalovirus exposure and HLA in healthy donors. Findings and caveats of the study: Altogether, more than 150 TCR beta chains were recorded as cytomegalovirus-associated.

PCR involved 60 Vbeta and 13 Jbeta primers. The repertoire was sequenced with immunoSEQ multiplex PCR; TCRdb's copy has only in-frame clones and lacks some. The sample has fewer than 200,000 clones, 79% seen once. Remarks on this clone: Its target is unknown. The germline gene is not matched at one end of the junction; a read error may be the cause. Additional DNA sequences in this sample encode the identical CDR3.

Germline V gene lookup returns CDR1 SEHNR and CDR2 FQNEAQ (reference sequence). This CDR3 is built from 12 residues. J is TRBJ2-7 and V is TRBV7-9, with D perhaps TRBD1 (6 bases). The receptor comes from a man in his forties in good health and CMV-seronegative. Sequenced material: PBMCs. The CDR3 region is CSSSSTGYEQYF. In DNA form, the CDR3 reads TGTTCCAGCAGCTCAACAGGGTACGAGCAGTACTTC.